Given below is one TCR beta chain in context. The CDR3 length is 17 residues. Original processing notes: Reference gene primer amplification gave nucleated cell count estimates. Sequenced by immunoSEQ multiplex PCR; TCRdb stores in-frame clones only, minus some. Clone size and V and J calls were adopted from that table, with D and trimming inferred from the DNA. This table has approximately 210,000 clones, over 80% appearing once. This specimen comes from a study of blood T cell repertoires in COVID-19. For the study at large: Both acute and convalescent COVID-19 samples were obtained from the United States, Italy and Spain. PBMCs, B-cell-depleted T cells, or T cells were the source of the cDNA or gDNA that made up the material.

The sample taken for sequencing was peripheral blood. This clonotype was sampled from a human donor in a cohort sampled during active COVID-19. The chain employs TRBV21-1 and TRBJ2-5; TRBD2 is taken as the D call from the table, unchecked against the DNA. TRBV21-1 is deemed a pseudogene. The chain's CDR3 is CASSLSLAATKQETQYF. DNA for the CDR3: TGTGCCAGCAGCCTAAGCCTAGCGGCTACCAAACAAGAGACCCAGTACTTC.